This T cell receptor (beta chain) was sequenced in a study of response to subunit inactivated influenza vaccine (dated by TCRdb to 2017 to 2018). The study in broad terms: The study used deep quantitative T cell receptor repertoire profiling to track responses to a trivalent subunit inactivated influenza vaccine.

The paper's findings and limits, for the study overall: The authors proposed that each seasonal influenza vaccination may bring in only a limited number of new T cells.

Preparation of the library involved RT-PCR. Sequencing instrument: Illumina HiSeq 2500. TCRdb reprocessing: public reads trimmed at Q25 with fastp, clones called with MiXCR, in-frame beta chains kept. Entries that share a CDR3 protein sequence are merged under the most common genes and DNA. The sample contains about 570,000 distinct CDR3 sequences, around 10% of them found a single time. The ten biggest clones cover 8% to 13% of the sample. This clonotype was counted only a few times. Its antigen is still unknown. No base-level quality is on record; no much larger clone is a single base apart. The CDR3 runs 15 residues from the cysteine to the phenylalanine. Here the CDR3 DNA is all that survives: 45 bases in frame from base 1. V was cut back by 7 bases and J by 0 bases, leaving a gap of 14 bases between them. Separately, the same data were catalogued under a study of T cells expressing NK-cell markers. The second publication reports: 5'RACE template switching, by which a universal primer site and unique molecular identifiers were added, was used to make TCR beta cDNA libraries. Fewer than ten donors provided sorted CD3+CD56+NKG2C+, CD3+CD56+NKG2C- and CD3+CD56-NKG2C+ T-cell subsets, whose TCR beta-chain repertoires were profiled. Among the eight sequenced donors, only one was HCMV-seronegative, while the other seven were HCMV-seropositive. To restrict sorting to alphabetaTCR-expressing T cells, an anti-gammadeltaTCR antibody was added in several experiments. For roughly 6 donors, the dominant CD3+CD56+NKG2C+ clonotypes were among the top 10 CD8+ clonotypes and accounted for about 1.0-7.0% of CD8+ T cells. Those dominant clonotypes were again the most abundant among CD3+CD56-NKG2C+ cells in a handful of donors, at about 25-60.1%. Whether the expanded NKG2C-expressing T cell clones were specific for HCMV antigens was left unclear. Randomly selected healthy volunteers, three men and five women, were used as the eight sequenced donors. A commercial ELISA kit detecting HCMV-specific IgG in serum was used to determine HCMV serostatus. Ficoll density gradient centrifugation was used to isolate peripheral blood mononuclear cells from blood. For six donors, unsorted PBMC were also used to sequence bulk peripheral blood T-cell repertoires. cDNA synthesis was primed from the TCR beta constant segment and was followed by two successive PCR amplification steps. Sequencing of the libraries produced 2 x 150 bp reads on Illumina HiSeq 2000/2500, MiSeq or NextSeq. MIGEC was used to demultiplex reads and group the reads by UMI, and MiTCR was used to assemble and quantify clonotypes. Only TCR cDNA sequences supported by at least two reads were kept to exclude erroneous sequences. The tcR package was used for downstream repertoire analysis, and clonotypes were matched across fractions by CDR3 nucleotide sequence plus V segment. VDJmatch was used to annotate antigen specificity against VDJdb, with one amino acid substitution allowed in CDR3.

This sequence was found in a man aged 45-60 years who received an inactivated influenza vaccine. Donor details come from another sample of the same person, matched by shared clones. The chain is encoded by TRBV12-3 or TRBV12-4 joined to TRBJ2-3; the D gene assignment is ambiguous. The source material was PBMCs from blood, sampled on the day of vaccination. The DNA sequence reads TGTGCCAGCAAGATTATGGCAGCTAGCACAGATACGCAGTATTTT. It translates as CASKIMAASTDTQYF.